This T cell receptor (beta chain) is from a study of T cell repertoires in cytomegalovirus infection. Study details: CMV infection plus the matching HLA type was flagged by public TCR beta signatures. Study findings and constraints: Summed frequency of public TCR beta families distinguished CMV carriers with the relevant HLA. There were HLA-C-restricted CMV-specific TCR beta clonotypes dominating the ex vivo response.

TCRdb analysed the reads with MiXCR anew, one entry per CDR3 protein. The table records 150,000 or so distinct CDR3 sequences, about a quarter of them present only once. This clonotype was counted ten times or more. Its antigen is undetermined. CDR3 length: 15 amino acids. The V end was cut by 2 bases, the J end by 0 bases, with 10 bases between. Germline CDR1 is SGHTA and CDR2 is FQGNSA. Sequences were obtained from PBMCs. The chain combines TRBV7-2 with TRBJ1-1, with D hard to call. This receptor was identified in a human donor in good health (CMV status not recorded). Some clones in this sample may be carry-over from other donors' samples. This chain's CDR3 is CASSLPQGLNTEAFF. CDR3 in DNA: TGTGCCAGCAGCTTACCACAAGGACTGAACACTGAAGCTTTCTTT.